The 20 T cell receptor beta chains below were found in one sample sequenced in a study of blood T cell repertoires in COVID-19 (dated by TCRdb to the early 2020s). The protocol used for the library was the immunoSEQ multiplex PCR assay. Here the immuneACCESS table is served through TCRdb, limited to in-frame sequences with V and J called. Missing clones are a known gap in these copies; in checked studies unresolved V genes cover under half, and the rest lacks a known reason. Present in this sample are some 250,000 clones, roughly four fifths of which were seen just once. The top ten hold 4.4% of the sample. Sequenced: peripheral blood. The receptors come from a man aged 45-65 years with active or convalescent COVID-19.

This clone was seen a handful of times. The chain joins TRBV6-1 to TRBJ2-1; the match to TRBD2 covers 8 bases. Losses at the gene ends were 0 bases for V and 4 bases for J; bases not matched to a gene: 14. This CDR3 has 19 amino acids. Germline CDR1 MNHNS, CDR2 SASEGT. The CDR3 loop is CASSEALGVRGAGYNEQFF. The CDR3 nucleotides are TGTGCCAGCAGTGAAGCCCTCGGGGTGCGGGGGGCCGGATACAATGAGCAGTTCTTC.

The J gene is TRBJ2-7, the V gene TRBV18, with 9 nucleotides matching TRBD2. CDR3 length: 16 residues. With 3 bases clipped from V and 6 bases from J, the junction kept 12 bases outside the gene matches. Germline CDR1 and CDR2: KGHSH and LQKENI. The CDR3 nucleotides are TGTGCCAGCTCACCCTCCATAGGTAGCGGGGGATTCGAGCAGTACTTC. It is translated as CASSPSIGSGGFEQYF.

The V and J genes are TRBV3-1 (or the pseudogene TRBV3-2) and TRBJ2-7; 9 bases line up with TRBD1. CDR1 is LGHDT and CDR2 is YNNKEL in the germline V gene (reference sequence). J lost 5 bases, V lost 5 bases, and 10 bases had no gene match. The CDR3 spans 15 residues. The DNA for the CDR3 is TGTGCCAGCAGCGCCCGGGACAGGGCGGCTGACGAGCAGTACTTC. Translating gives CASSARDRAADEQYF.

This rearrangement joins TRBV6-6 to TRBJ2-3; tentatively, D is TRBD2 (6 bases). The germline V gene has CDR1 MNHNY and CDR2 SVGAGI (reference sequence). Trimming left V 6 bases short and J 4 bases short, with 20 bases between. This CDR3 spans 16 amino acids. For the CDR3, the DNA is TGTGCCAGCAGCTCCGGGACTCAAGGTTGGGCAGATACGCAGTATTTT. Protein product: CASSSGTQGWADTQYF.

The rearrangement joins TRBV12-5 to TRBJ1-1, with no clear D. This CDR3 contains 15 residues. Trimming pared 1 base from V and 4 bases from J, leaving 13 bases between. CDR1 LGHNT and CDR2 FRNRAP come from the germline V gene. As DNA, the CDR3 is TGTGCTAGTGGTTTGGCCCCCGGGCGGGGCACTGAAGCTTTCTTT. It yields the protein CASGLAPGRGTEAFF.

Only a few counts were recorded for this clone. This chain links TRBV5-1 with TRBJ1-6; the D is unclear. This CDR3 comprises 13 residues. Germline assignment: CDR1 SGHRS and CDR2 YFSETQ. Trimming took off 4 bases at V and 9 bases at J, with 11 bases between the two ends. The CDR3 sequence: CASSLGRGSPLHF. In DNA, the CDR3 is TGCGCCAGCAGCCTCGGACGGGGTTCACCCCTCCACTTT.

The CDR3 sequence is CASSRILQAATNEKLFF. The CDR3, as DNA: TGTGCCAGTAGTAGAATCCTACAGGCTGCAACTAATGAAAAACTGTTTTTT. This chain connects TRBV19 to TRBJ1-4; TRBD1 is a possible D gene (5 bases). V shed 4 bases and J shed 0 bases, with 15 bases lying between them. CDR1 is LNHDA and CDR2 is SQIVND in the germline V gene (reference sequence). The CDR3 has 17 residues.

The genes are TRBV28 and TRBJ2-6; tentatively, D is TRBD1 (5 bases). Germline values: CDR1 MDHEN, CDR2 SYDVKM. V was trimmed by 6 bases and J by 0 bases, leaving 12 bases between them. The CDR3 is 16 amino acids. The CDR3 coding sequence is TGTGCCAGCAGCCCCCCACAGGCCTCTGGGGCCAACGTCCTGACTTTC. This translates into CASSPPQASGANVLTF.

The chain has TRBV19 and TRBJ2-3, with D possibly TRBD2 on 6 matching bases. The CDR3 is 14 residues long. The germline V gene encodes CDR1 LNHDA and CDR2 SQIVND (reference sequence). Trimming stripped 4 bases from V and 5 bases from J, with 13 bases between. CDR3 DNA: TGTGCCAGTAGTACGGGACTCACAGGAGATACGCAGTATTTT. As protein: CASSTGLTGDTQYF.

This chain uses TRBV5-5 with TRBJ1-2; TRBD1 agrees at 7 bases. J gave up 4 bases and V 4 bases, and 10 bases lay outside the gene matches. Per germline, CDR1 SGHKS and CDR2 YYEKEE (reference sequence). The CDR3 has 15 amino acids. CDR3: CASSQGTASFYGYTF. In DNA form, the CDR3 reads TGTGCCAGCAGCCAAGGGACAGCGTCCTTCTATGGCTACACCTTC.

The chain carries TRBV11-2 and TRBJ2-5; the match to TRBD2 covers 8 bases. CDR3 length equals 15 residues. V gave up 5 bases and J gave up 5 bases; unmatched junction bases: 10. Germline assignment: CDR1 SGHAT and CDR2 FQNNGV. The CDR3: CASSRLPGGPETQYF. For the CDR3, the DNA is TGTGCCAGCAGCCGCCTGCCGGGGGGGCCTGAGACCCAGTACTTC.

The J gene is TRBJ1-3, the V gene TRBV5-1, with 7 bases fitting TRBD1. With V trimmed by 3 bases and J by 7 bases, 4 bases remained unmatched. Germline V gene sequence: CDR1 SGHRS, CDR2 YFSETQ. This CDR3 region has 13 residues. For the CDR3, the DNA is TGCGCCAGCAGCTCTCCGACAGGGAACACCATATATTTT. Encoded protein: CASSSPTGNTIYF.

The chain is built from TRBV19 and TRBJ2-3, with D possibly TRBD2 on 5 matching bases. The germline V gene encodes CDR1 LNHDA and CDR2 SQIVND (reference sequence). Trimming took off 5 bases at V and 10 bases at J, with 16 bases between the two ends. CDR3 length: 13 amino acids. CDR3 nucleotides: TGTGCCAGTAGTGGCGGGCCTATTCAGGCGCAGTATTTT. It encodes CASSGGPIQAQYF. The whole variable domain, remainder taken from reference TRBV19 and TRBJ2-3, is DGGITQSPKYLFRKEGQNVTLSCEQNLNHDAMYWYRQDPGQGLRLIYYSQIVNDFQKGDIAEGYSVSREKKESFPLTVTSAQKNPTAFYLCASSGGPIQAQYFGPGTRLTVL.

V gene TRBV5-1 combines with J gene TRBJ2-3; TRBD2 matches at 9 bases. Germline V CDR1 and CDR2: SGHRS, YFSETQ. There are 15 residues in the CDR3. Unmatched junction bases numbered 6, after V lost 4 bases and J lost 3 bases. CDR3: CASSGLAGSTDTQYF. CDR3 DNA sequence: TGCGCCAGCAGCGGTCTAGCGGGGTCAACAGATACGCAGTATTTT.

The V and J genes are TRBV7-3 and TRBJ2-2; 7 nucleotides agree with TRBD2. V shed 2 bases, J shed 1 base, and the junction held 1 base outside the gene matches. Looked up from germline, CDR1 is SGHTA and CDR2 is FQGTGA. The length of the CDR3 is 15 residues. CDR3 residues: CASSLGLVNTGELFF. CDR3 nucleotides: TGTGCCAGCAGCTTAGGACTAGTGAACACCGGGGAGCTGTTTTTT.

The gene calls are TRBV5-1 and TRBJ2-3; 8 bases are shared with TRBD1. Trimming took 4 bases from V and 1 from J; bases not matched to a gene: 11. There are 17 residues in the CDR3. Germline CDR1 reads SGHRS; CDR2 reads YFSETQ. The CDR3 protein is CASSTGTGRYRTDTQYF. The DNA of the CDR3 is TGCGCCAGCAGCACCGGGACAGGAAGGTATCGCACAGATACGCAGTATTTT.

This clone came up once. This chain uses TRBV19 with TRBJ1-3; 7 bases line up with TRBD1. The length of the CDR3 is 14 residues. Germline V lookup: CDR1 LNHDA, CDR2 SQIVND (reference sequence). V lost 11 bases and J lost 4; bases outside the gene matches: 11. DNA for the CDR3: TGTGCCTCCGGGGCGACAGGGACGGGAAACACCATATATTTT. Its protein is CASGATGTGNTIYF.

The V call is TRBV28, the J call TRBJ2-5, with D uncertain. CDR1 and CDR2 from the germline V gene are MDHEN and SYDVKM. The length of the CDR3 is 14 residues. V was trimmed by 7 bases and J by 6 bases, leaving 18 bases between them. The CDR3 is CASNGEVSWKTQYF. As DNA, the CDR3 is TGTGCCAGCAACGGAGAGGTCTCATGGAAGACCCAGTACTTC.

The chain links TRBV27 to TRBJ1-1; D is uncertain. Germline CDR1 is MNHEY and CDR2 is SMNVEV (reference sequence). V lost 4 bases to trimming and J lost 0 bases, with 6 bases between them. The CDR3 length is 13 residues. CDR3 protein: CASSSQVNTEAFF. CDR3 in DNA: TGTGCCAGCAGTTCACAAGTGAACACTGAAGCTTTCTTT.

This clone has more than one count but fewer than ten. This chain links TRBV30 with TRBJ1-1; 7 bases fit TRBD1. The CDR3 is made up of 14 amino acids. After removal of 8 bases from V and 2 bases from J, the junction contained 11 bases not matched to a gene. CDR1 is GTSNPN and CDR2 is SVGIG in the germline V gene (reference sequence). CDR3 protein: CAGSTKGANTEAFF. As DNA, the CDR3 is TGTGCCGGATCGACTAAGGGGGCCAACACTGAAGCTTTCTTT.